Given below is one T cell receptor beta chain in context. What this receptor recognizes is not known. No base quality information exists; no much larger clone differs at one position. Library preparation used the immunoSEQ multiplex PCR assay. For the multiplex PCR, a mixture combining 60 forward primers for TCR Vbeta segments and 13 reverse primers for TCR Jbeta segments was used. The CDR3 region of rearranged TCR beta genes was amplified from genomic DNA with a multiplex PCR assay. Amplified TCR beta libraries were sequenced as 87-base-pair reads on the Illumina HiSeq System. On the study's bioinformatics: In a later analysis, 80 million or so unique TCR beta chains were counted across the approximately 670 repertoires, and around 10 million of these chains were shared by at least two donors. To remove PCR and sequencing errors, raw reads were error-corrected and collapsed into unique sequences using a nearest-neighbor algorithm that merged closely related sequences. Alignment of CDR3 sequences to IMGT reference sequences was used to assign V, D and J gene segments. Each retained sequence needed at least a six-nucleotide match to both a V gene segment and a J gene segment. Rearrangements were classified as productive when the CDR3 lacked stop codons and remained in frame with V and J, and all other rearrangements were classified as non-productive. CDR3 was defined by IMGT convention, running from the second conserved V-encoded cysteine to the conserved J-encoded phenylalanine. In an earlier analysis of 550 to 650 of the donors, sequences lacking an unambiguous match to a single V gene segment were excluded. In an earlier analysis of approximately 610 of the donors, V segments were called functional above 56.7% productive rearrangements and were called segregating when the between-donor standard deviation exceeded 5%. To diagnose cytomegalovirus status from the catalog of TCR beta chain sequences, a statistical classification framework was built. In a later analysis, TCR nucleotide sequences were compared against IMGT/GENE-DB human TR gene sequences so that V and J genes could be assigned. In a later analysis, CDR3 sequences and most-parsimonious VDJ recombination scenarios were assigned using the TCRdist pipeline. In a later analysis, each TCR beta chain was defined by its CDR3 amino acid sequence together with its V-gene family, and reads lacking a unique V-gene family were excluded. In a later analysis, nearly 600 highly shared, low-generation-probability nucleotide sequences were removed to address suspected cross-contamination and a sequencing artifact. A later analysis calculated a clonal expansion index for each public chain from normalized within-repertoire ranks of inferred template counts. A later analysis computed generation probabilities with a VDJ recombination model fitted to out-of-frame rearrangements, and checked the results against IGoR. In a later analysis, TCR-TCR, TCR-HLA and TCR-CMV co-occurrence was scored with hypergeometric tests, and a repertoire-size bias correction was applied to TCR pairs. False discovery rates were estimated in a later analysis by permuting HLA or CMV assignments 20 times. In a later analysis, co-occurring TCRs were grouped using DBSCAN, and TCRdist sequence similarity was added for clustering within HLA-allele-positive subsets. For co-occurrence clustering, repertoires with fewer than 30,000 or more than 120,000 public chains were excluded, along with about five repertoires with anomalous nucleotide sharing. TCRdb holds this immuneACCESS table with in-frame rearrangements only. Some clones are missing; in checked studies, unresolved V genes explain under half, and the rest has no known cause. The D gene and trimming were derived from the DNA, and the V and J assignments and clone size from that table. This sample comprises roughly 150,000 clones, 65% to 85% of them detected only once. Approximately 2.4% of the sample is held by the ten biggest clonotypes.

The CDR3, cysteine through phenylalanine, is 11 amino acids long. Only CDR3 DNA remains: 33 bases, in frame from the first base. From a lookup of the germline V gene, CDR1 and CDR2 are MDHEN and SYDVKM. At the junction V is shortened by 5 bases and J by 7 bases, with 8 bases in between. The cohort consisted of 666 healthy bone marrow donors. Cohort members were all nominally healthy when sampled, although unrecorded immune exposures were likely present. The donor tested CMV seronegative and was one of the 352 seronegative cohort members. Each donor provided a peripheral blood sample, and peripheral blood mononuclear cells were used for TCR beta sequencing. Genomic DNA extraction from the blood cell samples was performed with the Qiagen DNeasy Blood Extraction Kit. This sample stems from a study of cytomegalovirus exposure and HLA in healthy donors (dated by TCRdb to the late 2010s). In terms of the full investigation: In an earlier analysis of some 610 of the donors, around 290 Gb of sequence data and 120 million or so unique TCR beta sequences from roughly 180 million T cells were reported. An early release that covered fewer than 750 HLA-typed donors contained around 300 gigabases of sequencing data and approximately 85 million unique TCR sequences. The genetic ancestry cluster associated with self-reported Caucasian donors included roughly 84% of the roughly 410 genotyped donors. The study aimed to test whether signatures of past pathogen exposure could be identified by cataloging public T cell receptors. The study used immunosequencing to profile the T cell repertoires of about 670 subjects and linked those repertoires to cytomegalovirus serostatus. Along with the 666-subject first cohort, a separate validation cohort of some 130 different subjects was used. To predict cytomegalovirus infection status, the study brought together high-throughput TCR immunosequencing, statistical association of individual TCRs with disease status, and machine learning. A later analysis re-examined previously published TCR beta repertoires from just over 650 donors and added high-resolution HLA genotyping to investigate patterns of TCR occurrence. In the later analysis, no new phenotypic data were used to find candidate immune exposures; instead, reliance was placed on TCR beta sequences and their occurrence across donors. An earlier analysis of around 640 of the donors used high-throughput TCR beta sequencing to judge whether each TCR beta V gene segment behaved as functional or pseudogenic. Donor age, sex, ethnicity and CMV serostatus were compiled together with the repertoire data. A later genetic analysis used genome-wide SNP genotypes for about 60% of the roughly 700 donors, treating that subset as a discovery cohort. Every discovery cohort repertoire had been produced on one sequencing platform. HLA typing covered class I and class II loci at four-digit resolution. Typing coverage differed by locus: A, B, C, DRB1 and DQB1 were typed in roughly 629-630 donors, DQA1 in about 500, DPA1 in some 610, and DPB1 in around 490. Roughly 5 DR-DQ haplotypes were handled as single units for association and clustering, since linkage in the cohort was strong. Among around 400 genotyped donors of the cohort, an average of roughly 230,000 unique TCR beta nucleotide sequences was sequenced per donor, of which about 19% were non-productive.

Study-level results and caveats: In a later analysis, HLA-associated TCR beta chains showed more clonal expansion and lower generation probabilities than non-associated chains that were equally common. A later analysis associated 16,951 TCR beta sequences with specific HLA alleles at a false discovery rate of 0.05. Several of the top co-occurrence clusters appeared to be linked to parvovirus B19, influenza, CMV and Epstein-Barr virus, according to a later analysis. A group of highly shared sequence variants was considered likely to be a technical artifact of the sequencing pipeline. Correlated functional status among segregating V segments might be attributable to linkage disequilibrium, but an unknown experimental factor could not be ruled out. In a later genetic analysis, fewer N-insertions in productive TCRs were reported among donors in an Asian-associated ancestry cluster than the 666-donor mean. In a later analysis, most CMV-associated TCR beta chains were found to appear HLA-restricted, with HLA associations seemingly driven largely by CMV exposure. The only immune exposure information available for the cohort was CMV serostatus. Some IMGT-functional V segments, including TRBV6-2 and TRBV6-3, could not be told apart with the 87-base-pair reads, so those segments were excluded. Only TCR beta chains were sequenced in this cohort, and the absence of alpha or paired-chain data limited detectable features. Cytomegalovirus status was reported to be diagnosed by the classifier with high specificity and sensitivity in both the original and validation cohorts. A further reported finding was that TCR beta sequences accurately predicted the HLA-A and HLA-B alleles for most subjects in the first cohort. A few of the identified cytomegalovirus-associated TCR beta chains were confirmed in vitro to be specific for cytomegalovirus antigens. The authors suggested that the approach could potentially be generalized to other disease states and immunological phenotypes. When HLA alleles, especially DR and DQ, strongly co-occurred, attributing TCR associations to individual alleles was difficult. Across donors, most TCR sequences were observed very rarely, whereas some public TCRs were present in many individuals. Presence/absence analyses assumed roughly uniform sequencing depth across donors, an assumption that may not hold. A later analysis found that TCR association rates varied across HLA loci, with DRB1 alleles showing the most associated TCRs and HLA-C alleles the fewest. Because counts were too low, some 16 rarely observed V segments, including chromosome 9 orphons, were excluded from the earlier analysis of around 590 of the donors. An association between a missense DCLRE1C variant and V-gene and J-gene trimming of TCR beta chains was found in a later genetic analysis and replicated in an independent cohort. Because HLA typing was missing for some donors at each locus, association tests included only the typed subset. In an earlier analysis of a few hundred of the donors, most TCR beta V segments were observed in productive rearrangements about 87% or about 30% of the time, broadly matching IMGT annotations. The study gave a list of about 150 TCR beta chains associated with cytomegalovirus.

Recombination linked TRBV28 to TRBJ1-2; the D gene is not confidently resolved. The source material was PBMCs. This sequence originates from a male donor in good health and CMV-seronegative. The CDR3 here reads CASSGESGYTF. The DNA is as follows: TGTGCCAGCAGTGGGGAGAGTGGCTACACCTTC.